A selection of T cell receptor beta chains follows, all from one sample in a study of STAT5B mutations in CD4+ large granular lymphocyte leukemia. Sequencing was performed with immunoSEQ multiplex PCR; in TCRdb, only in-frame clones are kept and a portion is missing. The sample lists some 30,000 clones, about 71% occurring once. Sample: CD4+ T cells from blood buffy coats. The receptors come from a human donor in good health. CDR3s include the opening cysteine and the closing phenylalanine or tryptophan. Each record gives: CDR3 length, V gene, J gene, clone size, D gene, CDR3 DNA, CDR3 protein. A D gene is named only where the DNA matches it firmly. Expanded clones get a size class; other rows say once, few or many, or leave the size out.

length: 16
V: TRBV14
J: TRBJ1-1
size: medium-sized
D: .
DNA: TGTGCCAGCAGCCAACCGTCGAATACCTGGAACACTGAAGCTTTCTTT
CDR3: CASSQPSNTWNTEAFF

length: 17
V: TRBV9
J: TRBJ2-2
size: .
D: .
DNA: TGTGCCAGCAGCGTAGGCATAGGCGAGCGTGTCACCGGGGAGCTGTTTTTT
CDR3: CASSVGIGERVTGELFF

length: 13
V: TRBV28
J: TRBJ1-5
size: .
D: .
DNA: TGTGCCAGCAGTTCATCGGTTCCGCTCGCCCAGCATTTT
CDR3: CASSSSVPLAQHF

length: 12
V: TRBV6-5
J: TRBJ1-1
size: .
D: .
DNA: TGTGCCAGCAGGGGACTCGTGACTGAAGCTTTCTTT
CDR3: CASRGLVTEAFF

length: 13
V: TRBV28
J: TRBJ1-1
size: .
D: .
DNA: TGTGCCAGCAGCAGGAATTTAGGGGCTGAAGCTTTCTTT
CDR3: CASSRNLGAEAFF

length: 14
V: TRBV9
J: TRBJ1-5
size: .
D: TRBD1
DNA: TGTGCCAGCAGCACAGCAGGGGGCTACCAGCCCCAGCATTTT
CDR3: CASSTAGGYQPQHF

length: 17
V: TRBV5-1
J: TRBJ2-7
size: .
D: TRBD1
DNA: TGCGCCAGCAGCTTGTGGACAGGGGGCGCGTTAATCTACGAGCAGTACTTC
CDR3: CASSLWTGGALIYEQYF

length: 12
V: TRBV28
J: TRBJ2-7
size: .
D: .
DNA: TGTGCCAGCAGTTCCGGCATGAGGGAGCAGTACTTC
CDR3: CASSSGMREQYF

length: 15
V: TRBV11-2
J: TRBJ1-2
size: .
D: .
DNA: TGTGCCAGCAGCTTAGATCAGACGGCCGACTATGGCTACACCTTC
CDR3: CASSLDQTADYGYTF

length: 13
V: TRBV18
J: TRBJ1-1
size: .
D: .
DNA: TGTGCCAGCACGGAGCCCATGAACACTGAAGCTTTCTTT
CDR3: CASTEPMNTEAFF

length: 14
V: TRBV4-1
J: TRBJ1-3
size: few
D: .
DNA: TGCGCCAGCTCGACAGGTTTGACGGGAAACACCATATATTTT
CDR3: CASSTGLTGNTIYF

length: 15
V: TRBV5-1
J: TRBJ2-2
size: .
D: .
DNA: TGCGCCAGCAGCACCCAGATAACGAACACCGGGGAGCTGTTTTTT
CDR3: CASSTQITNTGELFF

length: 14
V: TRBV5-1
J: TRBJ2-7
size: .
D: .
DNA: TGCGCCAGCAGCCCAACCTCTCAAGCATCCGAGCAGTACTTC
CDR3: CASSPTSQASEQYF

length: 13
V: TRBV4-1
J: TRBJ2-5
size: once
D: TRBD2
DNA: TGCGCCAGCAGCCGCGGGGGAGCTGAGACCCAGTACTTC
CDR3: CASSRGGAETQYF

length: 14
V: TRBV2
J: TRBJ1-1
size: .
D: TRBD1
DNA: TGTGCCAGCAGTGGGGACAGCCAATACACTGAAGCTTTCTTT
CDR3: CASSGDSQYTEAFF

length: 14
V: TRBV5-6
J: TRBJ2-7
size: few
D: TRBD1
DNA: TGTGCCAGCAGCTTGGGACAGGGGGTCTACGAGCAGTACTTC
CDR3: CASSLGQGVYEQYF

length: 14
V: TRBV6-5
J: TRBJ1-1
size: .
D: .
DNA: TGTGCCAGCAGTTACGTTCGACAGGTTTTCAAAGCTTTCTTT
CDR3: CASSYVRQVFKAFF

length: 15
V: TRBV14
J: TRBJ2-3
size: once
D: TRBD1
DNA: TGTGCCAGCAGCCAAAAGGGGGCGGCCACCGGTACGCAGTATTTT
CDR3: CASSQKGAATGTQYF

length: 14
V: TRBV28
J: TRBJ1-6
size: few
D: .
DNA: TGTGCCAGCAGTGCCTCCGTAGGGGGTTCACCCCTCCACTTT
CDR3: CASSASVGGSPLHF

length: 14
V: TRBV6-5
J: TRBJ1-6
size: .
D: TRBD1
DNA: TGTGCCAGCAGATCGGGACAGGGGTATTCACCCCTCCACTTT
CDR3: CASRSGQGYSPLHF

length: 19
V: TRBV18
J: TRBJ1-5
size: few
D: TRBD1
DNA: TGTGCCAGCTCACCTAGGGGACAGGGCCAATTAGGGAGGTATCAGCCCCAGCATTTT
CDR3: CASSPRGQGQLGRYQPQHF

length: 15
V: TRBV19
J: TRBJ1-5
size: .
D: .
DNA: TGTGCCAGTATTCGTCATCAGGGGCTCCCTCAGCCCCAGCATTTT
CDR3: CASIRHQGLPQPQHF

length: 14
V: TRBV6-1
J: TRBJ1-2
size: .
D: .
DNA: TGTGCCAGCAGTGAAGCTGGCGGAAACTATGGCTACACCTTC
CDR3: CASSEAGGNYGYTF

length: 15
V: TRBV5-6
J: TRBJ2-1
size: .
D: .
DNA: TGTGCCAGCAGCTTGTGGGGGGCGACTTCCAATGAGCAGTTCTTC
CDR3: CASSLWGATSNEQFF

length: 14
V: TRBV6-6
J: TRBJ2-3
size: .
D: TRBD2
DNA: TGTGCCAGCAGTGTAGCGGGGAGGGTAGATACGCAGTATTTT
CDR3: CASSVAGRVDTQYF

length: 17
V: TRBV27
J: TRBJ2-7
size: few
D: TRBD2
DNA: TGTGCCAGCAGTTACGGGACTAGCGGGTCCTGCCTTGAGGAGCAGTACTTC
CDR3: CASSYGTSGSCLEEQYF

length: 19
V: TRBV12-5
J: TRBJ1-4
size: .
D: TRBD1
DNA: TGTGCTAGTGGTTTGAGCCCCGACAGGGGAAGATTTCTGAATGAAAAACTGTTTTTT
CDR3: CASGLSPDRGRFLNEKLFF

length: 13
V: TRBV27
J: TRBJ2-7
size: .
D: .
DNA: TGTGCCAGCAGGGACTCGCCCTCCTACGAGCAGTACTTC
CDR3: CASRDSPSYEQYF

length: 13
V: TRBV18
J: TRBJ1-3
size: .
D: .
DNA: TGTGCCAGCTCACCACCGGCGGGAAACACCATATATTTT
CDR3: CASSPPAGNTIYF

length: 16
V: TRBV6-6
J: TRBJ1-1
size: .
D: .
DNA: TGTGCCAGCAGCAGTGACATCCACAGTTTGAACACTGAAGCTTTCTTT
CDR3: CASSSDIHSLNTEAFF

length: 15
V: TRBV2
J: TRBJ1-6
size: once
D: .
DNA: TGTGCCAGCGTGGAGTCGGGTTCTAAGAATTCACCCCTCCACTTT
CDR3: CASVESGSKNSPLHF

length: 13
V: TRBV9
J: TRBJ1-6
size: .
D: .
DNA: TGTGCCAGCAGCGAGGGGCCTAATTCACCCCTCCACTTT
CDR3: CASSEGPNSPLHF

length: 18
V: TRBV30
J: TRBJ1-3
size: .
D: TRBD1
DNA: TGTGCCTGGAGTGGGGGACAGGGCCGCCGGAGCTCTGGAAACACCATATATTTT
CDR3: CAWSGGQGRRSSGNTIYF

length: 12
V: TRBV4-1
J: TRBJ1-5
size: .
D: .
DNA: TGCGCCAGCTTAGGGGGGCAGCAGCCCCAGCATTTT
CDR3: CASLGGQQPQHF

length: 15
V: TRBV11-1
J: TRBJ2-2
size: .
D: .
DNA: TGTGCCAGCAGCTTAGGGACCTTCGGCCCTGGGGAGCTGTTTTTT
CDR3: CASSLGTFGPGELFF

length: 11
V: TRBV4-2
J: TRBJ2-2
size: .
D: .
DNA: TGTGCCAGCAGTCGGATCGGGGAGCTGTTTTTT
CDR3: CASSRIGELFF

length: 14
V: TRBV5-4
J: TRBJ2-3
size: .
D: TRBD1
DNA: TGTGCCAGTATCCGGGACAGTAGCACAGATACGCAGTATTTT
CDR3: CASIRDSSTDTQYF

length: 12
V: TRBV18
J: TRBJ1-1
size: few
D: .
DNA: TGTGCCAGCTCAGCCATGAACACTGAAGCTTTCTTT
CDR3: CASSAMNTEAFF

length: 15
V: TRBV7-8
J: TRBJ2-6
size: .
D: .
DNA: TGTGCCAGCAGCTTATCAGGGGTCGGGGCCAACGTCCTGACTTTC
CDR3: CASSLSGVGANVLTF

length: 13
V: TRBV28
J: TRBJ1-6
size: .
D: .
DNA: TGTGCCAGCAGTTTAAAACCCACCTCACCCCTCCACTTT
CDR3: CASSLKPTSPLHF

length: 18
V: TRBV9
J: TRBJ2-3
size: few
D: TRBD2
DNA: TGTGCCAGCAGCGCCGGGACTAGCGGGGGGTCAAGCACAGATACGCAGTATTTT
CDR3: CASSAGTSGGSSTDTQYF

length: 14
V: TRBV7-9
J: TRBJ1-1
size: .
D: TRBD1
DNA: TGTGCCAGCAGCCGACAGGGCGGGTACACTGAAGCTTTCTTT
CDR3: CASSRQGGYTEAFF